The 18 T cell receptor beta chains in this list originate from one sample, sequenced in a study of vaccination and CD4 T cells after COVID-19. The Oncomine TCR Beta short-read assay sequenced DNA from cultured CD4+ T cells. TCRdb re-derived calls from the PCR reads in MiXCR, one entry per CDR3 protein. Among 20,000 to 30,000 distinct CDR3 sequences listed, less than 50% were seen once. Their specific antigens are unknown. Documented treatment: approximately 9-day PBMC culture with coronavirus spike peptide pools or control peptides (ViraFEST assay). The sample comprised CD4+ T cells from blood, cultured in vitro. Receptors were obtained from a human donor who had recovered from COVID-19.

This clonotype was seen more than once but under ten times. The CDR3 sequence: CSAPAGGPTDTQYF. CDR3 DNA sequence: TGCAGTGCCCCAGCAGGAGGCCCCACAGATACGCAGTATTTT. This chain connects TRBV20-1 to TRBJ2-3; the D gene is possibly TRBD2 (5 bases). V was pared by 6 bases and J by 2 bases, with 15 bases between. Germline-derived CDR1 and CDR2 are DFQATT and SNEGSKA (reference sequence). The CDR3 spans 14 residues.

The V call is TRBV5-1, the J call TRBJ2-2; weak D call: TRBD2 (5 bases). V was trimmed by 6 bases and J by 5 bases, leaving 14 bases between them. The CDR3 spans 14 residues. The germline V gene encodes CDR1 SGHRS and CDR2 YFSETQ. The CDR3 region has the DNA TGCGCCAGCAACCGACTCGGGGTGACCGGGGAGCTGTTTTTT. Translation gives CASNRLGVTGELFF.

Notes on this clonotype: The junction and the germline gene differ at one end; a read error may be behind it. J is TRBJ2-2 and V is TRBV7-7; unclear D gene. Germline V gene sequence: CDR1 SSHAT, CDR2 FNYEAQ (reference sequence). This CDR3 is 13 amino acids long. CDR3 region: CASSSSFSGELFF. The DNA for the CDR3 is TGTGCTAGCAGCTCCTCCTTTTCTGGGGAGCTGTTTTTT.

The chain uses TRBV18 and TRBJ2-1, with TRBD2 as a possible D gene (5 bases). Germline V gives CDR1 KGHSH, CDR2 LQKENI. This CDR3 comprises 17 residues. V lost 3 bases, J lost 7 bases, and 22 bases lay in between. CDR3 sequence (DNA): TGTGCCAGCTCACCTCGGACTGGCTATAGGGTACGGAATGAGCAGTTCTTC. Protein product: CASSPRTGYRVRNEQFF.

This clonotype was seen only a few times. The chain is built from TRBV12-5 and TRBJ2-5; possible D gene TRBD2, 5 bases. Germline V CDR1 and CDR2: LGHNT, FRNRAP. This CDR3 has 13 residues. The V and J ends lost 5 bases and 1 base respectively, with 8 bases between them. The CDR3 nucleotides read TGTGCTAGTGGTACCGGGGTCCAAGAGACCCAGTACTTC. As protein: CASGTGVQETQYF.

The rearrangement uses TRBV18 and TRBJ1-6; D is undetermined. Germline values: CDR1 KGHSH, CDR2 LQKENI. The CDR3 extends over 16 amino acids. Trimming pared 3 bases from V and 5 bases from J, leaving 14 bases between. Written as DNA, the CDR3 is TGTGCCAGCTCACCCGCCAGGAGGGCTGATAATTCACCCCTCCACTTT. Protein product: CASSPARRADNSPLHF.

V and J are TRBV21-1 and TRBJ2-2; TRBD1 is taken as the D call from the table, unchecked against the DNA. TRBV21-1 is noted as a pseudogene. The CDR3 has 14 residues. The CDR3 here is CASSVGQTTGELFF. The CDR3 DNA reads TGTGCCAGCAGCGTAGGACAGACGACCGGGGAGCTGTTTTTT.

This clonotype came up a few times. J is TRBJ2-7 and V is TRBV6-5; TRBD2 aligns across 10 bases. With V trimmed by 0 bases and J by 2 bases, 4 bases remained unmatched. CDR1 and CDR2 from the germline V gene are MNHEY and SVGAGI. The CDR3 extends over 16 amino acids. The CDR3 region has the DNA TGTGCCAGCAGTTACTCCGCTAGCGGGGGAACCTACGAGCAGTACTTC. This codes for CASSYSASGGTYEQYF.

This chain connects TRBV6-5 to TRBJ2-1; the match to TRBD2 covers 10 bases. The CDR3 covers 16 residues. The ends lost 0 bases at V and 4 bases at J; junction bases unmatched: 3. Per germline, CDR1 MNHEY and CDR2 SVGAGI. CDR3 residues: CASSYSGTSVYNEQFF. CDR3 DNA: TGTGCCAGCAGTTACTCCGGGACTAGCGTTTACAATGAGCAGTTCTTC.

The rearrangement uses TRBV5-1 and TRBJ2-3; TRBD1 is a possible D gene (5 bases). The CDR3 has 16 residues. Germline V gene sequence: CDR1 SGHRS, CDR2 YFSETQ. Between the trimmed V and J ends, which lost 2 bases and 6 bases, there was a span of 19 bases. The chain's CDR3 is CASSLRTPGEGDTQYF. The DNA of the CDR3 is TGCGCCAGCAGCTTACGGACACCCGGCGAAGGGGATACGCAGTATTTT.

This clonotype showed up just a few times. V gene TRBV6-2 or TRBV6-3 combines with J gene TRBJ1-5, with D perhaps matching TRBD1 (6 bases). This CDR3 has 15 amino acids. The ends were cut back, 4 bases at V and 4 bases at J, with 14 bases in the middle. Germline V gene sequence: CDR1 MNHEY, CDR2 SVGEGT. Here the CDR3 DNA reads TGTGCCAGCAGTTCCAAGACAGGCCAAAATCAGCCCCAGCATTTT. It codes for CASSSKTGQNQPQHF.

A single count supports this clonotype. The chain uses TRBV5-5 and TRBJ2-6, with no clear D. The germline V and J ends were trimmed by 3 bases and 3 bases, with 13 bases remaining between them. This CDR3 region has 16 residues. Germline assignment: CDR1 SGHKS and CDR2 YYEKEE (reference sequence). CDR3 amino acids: CASSSRVGGGANVLTF. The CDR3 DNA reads TGTGCCAGCAGCTCAAGGGTGGGTGGTGGGGCCAACGTCCTGACTTTC. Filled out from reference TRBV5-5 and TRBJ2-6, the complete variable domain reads DAGVTQSPTHLIKTRGQQVTLRCSPISGHKSVSWYQQVLGQGPQFIFQYYEKEERGRGNFPDRFSARQFPNYSSELNVNALLLGDSALYLCASSSRVGGGANVLTFGAGSRLTVL.

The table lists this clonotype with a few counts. The CDR3 coding sequence is TGTGCCAGTAGTAGGGACAGGGGGAACTATGGCTACACCTTC. This sequence encodes CASSRDRGNYGYTF. The chain joins TRBV19 to TRBJ1-2; 11 bases align to TRBD1. This CDR3 has 14 residues. Germline V CDR1 and CDR2: LNHDA, SQIVND (reference sequence). After removal of 4 bases from V and 2 bases from J, the junction contained 0 bases not matched to a gene.

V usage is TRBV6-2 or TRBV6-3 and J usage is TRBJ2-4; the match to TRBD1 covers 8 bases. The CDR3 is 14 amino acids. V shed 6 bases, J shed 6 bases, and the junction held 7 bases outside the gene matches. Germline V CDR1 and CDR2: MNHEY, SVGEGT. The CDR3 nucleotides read TGTGCCAGCAGGGAGACAGGGGAAGGAAACATTCAGTACTTC. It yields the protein CASRETGEGNIQYF.

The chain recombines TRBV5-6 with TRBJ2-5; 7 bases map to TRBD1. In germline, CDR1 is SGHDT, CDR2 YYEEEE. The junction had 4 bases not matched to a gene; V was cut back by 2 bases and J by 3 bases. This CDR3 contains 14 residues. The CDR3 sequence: CASSLQGLKETQYF. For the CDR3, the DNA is TGTGCCAGCAGCTTACAGGGGCTGAAAGAGACCCAGTACTTC.

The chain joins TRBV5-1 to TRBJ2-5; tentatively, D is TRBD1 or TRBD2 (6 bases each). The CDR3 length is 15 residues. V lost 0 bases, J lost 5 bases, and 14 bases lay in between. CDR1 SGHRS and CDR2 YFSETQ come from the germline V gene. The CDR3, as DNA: TGCGCCAGCAGCTTGGGGGGGGCTAGCCCGGAGACCCAGTACTTC. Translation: CASSLGGASPETQYF.

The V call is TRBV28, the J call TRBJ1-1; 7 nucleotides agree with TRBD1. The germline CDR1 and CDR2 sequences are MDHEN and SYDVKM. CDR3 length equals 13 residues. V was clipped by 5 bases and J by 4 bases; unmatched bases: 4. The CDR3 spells CASSDRDRTEAFF. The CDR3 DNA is TGTGCCAGCAGTGACAGGGATCGCACTGAAGCTTTCTTT.

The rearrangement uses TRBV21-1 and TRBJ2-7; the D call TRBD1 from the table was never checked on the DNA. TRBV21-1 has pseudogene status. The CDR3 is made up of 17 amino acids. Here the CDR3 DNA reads TGTGCCAGCAGCAAAGTTTGGACAGGGAGATTCTCGTACGAGCAGTACTTC. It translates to CASSKVWTGRFSYEQYF.